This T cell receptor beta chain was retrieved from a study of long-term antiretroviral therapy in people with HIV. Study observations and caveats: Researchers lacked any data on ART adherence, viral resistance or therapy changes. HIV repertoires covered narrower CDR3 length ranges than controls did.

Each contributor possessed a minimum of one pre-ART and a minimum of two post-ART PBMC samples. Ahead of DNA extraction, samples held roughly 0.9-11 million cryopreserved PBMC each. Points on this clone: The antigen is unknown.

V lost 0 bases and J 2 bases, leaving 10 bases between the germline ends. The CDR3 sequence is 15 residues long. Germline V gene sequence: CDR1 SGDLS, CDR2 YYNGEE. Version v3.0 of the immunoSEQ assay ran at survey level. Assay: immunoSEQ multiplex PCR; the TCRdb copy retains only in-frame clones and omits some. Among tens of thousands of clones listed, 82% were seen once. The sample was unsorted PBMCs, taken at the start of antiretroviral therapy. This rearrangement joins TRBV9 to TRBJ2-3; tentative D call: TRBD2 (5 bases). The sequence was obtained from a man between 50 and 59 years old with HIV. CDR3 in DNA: TGTGCCAGCAGCGTAGGGAGTAGCGCCACAGATACGCAGTATTTT. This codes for CASSVGSSATDTQYF.